This T cell receptor beta chain was identified during a study of regulatory T cells in long-lasting Graves disease. Combining iRepertoire HTBI primers with Arm-PCR of CDR3 regions, the authors built TCR beta libraries. MiXCR, applied by TCRdb to the multiplex PCR reads, yields one record per CDR3 protein. Of 550,000 to 700,000 distinct CDR3 sequences listed, about 16% are singletons. Trimming cost V 3 bases and J 0 bases, with 7 bases left between them. CDR1 is SGDLS, CDR2 YYNGEE, per germline. The CDR3 is 14 amino acids. The table lists this clonotype with a few counts. Time point in this sample: newly diagnosed GD, antithyroid drugs for less than 3 months. Following extraction of RNA from PBMCs, that RNA was used to make the TCR library. A further study also used this sample, focusing on T cells in Graves' hyperthyroidism and ophthalmopathy.

This chain joins TRBV9 and TRBJ1-5; weak D call: TRBD1 (5 bases). This receptor was obtained from a man younger than 35 with Graves disease. This specimen consisted of peripheral blood mononuclear cells (PBMCs), obtained at new diagnosis, from a patient treated with antithyroid drugs. DNA of the CDR3: TGTGCCAGCAGCGCACAGGATAGCAATCAGCCCCAGCATTTT. Translation: CASSAQDSNQPQHF.